The 17 T cell receptor beta chains listed next were all sequenced from one sample in a study of T cells in Graves' hyperthyroidism and ophthalmopathy. RNA transcripts were the template for amplifying TCR beta CDR3 regions. The primer set for the first-round RT-PCR of the TCR CDR3 was HTBI. MiXCR, applied by TCRdb to the multiplex PCR reads, yields one record per CDR3 protein. The sample carries 500,000 to 550,000 distinct CDR3 sequences, 20% recorded once. Sequenced input: blood. These receptors all come from a man between 35 and 55 years old with Graves' ophthalmopathy.

This clonotype came up a few times. CDR3 nucleotide sequence: TGTGCCAGCAGCTTATCCGGGACAGGGTATGGCGAGCAGTACTTC. Translated: CASSLSGTGYGEQYF. The genes are TRBV11-3 and TRBJ2-7, with 9 nucleotides matching TRBD1. V trimming: 2 bases; J trimming: 6 bases; junction bases outside the gene matches: 8. This CDR3 has 15 residues. The V gene's germline CDR1 is SGHNT and CDR2 YENEEA.

In this sample, this clonotype turned up many times. V usage is TRBV12-3 or TRBV12-4 and J usage is TRBJ2-7; D not resolved. The CDR3 runs 14 residues. Deletions cut 4 bases from V and 0 bases from J, with 10 bases between. The CDR3 DNA reads TGTGCCAGCAGTTCCGGACCGTTCTCCTACGAGCAGTACTTC. Translating gives CASSSGPFSYEQYF.

In its sample, this clonotype was seen a few times. The chain couples TRBV20-1 to TRBJ1-2; D is unclear. This CDR3 contains 16 residues. The V end lost 0 bases, the J end lost 6 bases, and 20 bases lay between the germline ends. The V gene's germline CDR1 is DFQATT and CDR2 SNEGSKA (reference sequence). The CDR3, as DNA: TGCAGTGCTAGAGATGGCGGGGTCGTCATCAATAATGGCTACACCTTC. Translation: CSARDGGVVINNGYTF.

This sequence joins TRBV20-1 and TRBJ2-1; 8 nucleotides match TRBD2. Germline trimming cut 6 bases from V and 4 bases from J; bases unmatched to any gene: 8. CDR1 and CDR2 from the germline V gene are DFQATT and SNEGSKA (reference sequence). The CDR3 runs to 14 residues. CDR3 residues: CSAPGASGYNEQFF. CDR3 coding DNA: TGCAGTGCCCCCGGGGCTAGCGGGTACAATGAGCAGTTCTTC.

CDR3 DNA sequence: TGTGCCAGCACCCTACTAGCGGGGGCCACAGATACGCAGTATTTT. Amino acids: CASTLLAGATDTQYF. This chain joins TRBV12-3 or TRBV12-4 and TRBJ2-3, with 11 bases matching TRBD2. The CDR3 contains 15 residues. V gave up 7 bases and J gave up 2 bases; unmatched junction bases: 5.

This clonotype was counted ten times or more. This CDR3 reads CASIQGGFANYGYTF. The DNA of the CDR3 is TGTGCCAGCATACAGGGCGGTTTCGCTAACTATGGCTACACCTTC. V usage is TRBV6-1 and J usage is TRBJ1-2, with a possible D match to TRBD1 (6 bases). V dropped 7 bases and J dropped 0 bases, with 15 bases sitting between them. Per the germline V gene, CDR1 is MNHNS and CDR2 is SASEGT. The CDR3 has 15 amino acids.

The table lists this clonotype with a few counts. J is TRBJ2-4 and V is TRBV12-3 or TRBV12-4; 10 bases are shared with TRBD2. Trimming cost V 5 bases and J 4 bases; bases outside gene matches: 5. The CDR3 runs 15 residues. The DNA of the CDR3 is TGTGCCAGCAGTACCCGGACTAGCGGAAAAAACATTCAGTACTTC. It is translated as CASSTRTSGKNIQYF.

This clonotype was recorded at least ten times. The rearrangement joins TRBV18 to TRBJ2-2; the D is unclear. Between the trimmed V and J ends, which lost 1 base and 10 bases, there was a span of 16 bases. Per germline, CDR1 KGHSH and CDR2 LQKENI. This CDR3 spans 15 amino acids. As DNA, the CDR3 is TGTGCCAGCTCACCACGTTTCTTTCACCGGGTGGAGCTGTTTTTT. It codes for CASSPRFFHRVELFF.

V gene TRBV12-3 or TRBV12-4 combines with J gene TRBJ2-3, with 16 positions matching TRBD2. CDR3 length: 20 amino acids. J gave up 0 bases and V 4 bases, and 10 bases lay outside the gene matches. CDR3 sequence: CASSSATGTSGRGSTDTQYF. Written as DNA, the CDR3 is TGTGCCAGCAGTTCTGCCACCGGGACTAGCGGGAGGGGGAGCACAGATACGCAGTATTTT.

This chain joins TRBV19 and TRBJ2-2, with 7 nucleotides matching TRBD1. V trimming: 6 bases; J trimming: 7 bases; junction bases outside the gene matches: 8. CDR3 length equals 14 residues. Germline V gene data show CDR1 as LNHDA and CDR2 as SQIVND (reference sequence). The CDR3, as DNA: TGTGCCAGTAGCACAGGGGTGCGCGACGGGGAGCTGTTTTTT. It specifies CASSTGVRDGELFF. Looking up the rest from reference TRBV19 and TRBJ2-2 gives the full variable domain: DGGITQSPKYLFRKEGQNVTLSCEQNLNHDAMYWYRQDPGQGLRLIYYSQIVNDFQKGDIAEGYSVSREKKESFPLTVTSAQKNPTAFYLCASSTGVRDGELFFGEGSRLTVL.

The rearrangement uses TRBV7-9 and TRBJ1-1; 11 bases are a match to TRBD1. The CDR3 is 19 residues long. After removal of 8 bases from V and 6 bases from J, the junction contained 23 bases not matched to a gene. CDR1 is SEHNR, CDR2 FQNEAQ, per germline (reference sequence). The CDR3 DNA is TGTGCCAGCTCAACAAGGACAGGGGGCAGAGGCGAAAAGGACGCTGAAGCTTTCTTT. Translated: CASSTRTGGRGEKDAEAFF.

The V and J genes are TRBV5-1 and TRBJ2-2; 8 bases agree with TRBD1. Germline assignment: CDR1 SGHRS and CDR2 YFSETQ. Trimming cost V 4 bases and J 3 bases; bases outside gene matches: 11. CDR3 length: 17 amino acids. CDR3 sequence (DNA): TGCGCCAGCAGCCCAGGACAGGGAGGAACGGACACCGGGGAGCTGTTTTTT. It specifies CASSPGQGGTDTGELFF.

This clonotype was seen repeatedly, ten times or more. The chain is built from TRBV20-1 and TRBJ1-3; D perhaps matches TRBD1 (6 bases). This CDR3 spans 15 amino acids. Germline assignment: CDR1 DFQATT and CDR2 SNEGSKA (reference sequence). V was clipped by 3 bases and J by 7 bases, with 19 bases between them. The CDR3 DNA sequence: TGCAGTGCTAGTCAACCAGGGGCCCCGGTGAACACCATATATTTT. It codes for CSASQPGAPVNTIYF.

This clonotype was found a few times. The chain has TRBV7-8 and TRBJ2-2; TRBD2 agrees at 12 bases. This CDR3 is 18 amino acids long. J was trimmed by 5 bases and V by 4 bases; bases with no gene match: 11. Germline V gene sequence: CDR1 SGHVS, CDR2 FQNEAQ. The CDR3 sequence is CASSSRLAGVIGTGELFF. CDR3 nucleotides: TGTGCCAGCAGCTCCCGACTAGCGGGAGTGATAGGGACCGGGGAGCTGTTTTTT.

This clonotype was observed at least ten times. The gene calls are TRBV20-1 and TRBJ2-5, with 9 positions matching TRBD1. CDR1 is DFQATT, CDR2 SNEGSKA, per germline (reference sequence). This CDR3 contains 16 residues. V lost 6 bases, J lost 5 bases, and 16 bases stayed unmatched. CDR3 DNA: TGCAGTGCCACTCGATTAAGACAGGGGGGTAGGGAGACCCAGTACTTC. Translation: CSATRLRQGGRETQYF.

The chain links TRBV30 to TRBJ2-7; 9 nucleotides line up with TRBD1. Germline assignment: CDR1 GTSNPN and CDR2 SVGIG (reference sequence). The ends lost 6 bases at V and 0 bases at J; junction bases unmatched: 18. There are 18 residues in the CDR3. CDR3 sequence (DNA): TGTGCCTGCTCCTCCGGGACAGGGTTTCTTAAAAGCTCCTACGAGCAGTACTTC. Translated: CACSSGTGFLKSSYEQYF. The full variable domain, in which reference TRBV30 and TRBJ2-7 provide the parts outside the CDR3, is SQTIHQWPATLVQPVGSPLSLECTVEGTSNPNLYWYRQAAGRGLQLLFYSVGIGQISSEVPQNLSASRPQDRQFILSSKKLLLSDSGFYLCACSSGTGFLKSSYEQYFGPGTRLTVT.

The chain employs TRBV6-1 and TRBJ1-3; 8 nucleotides line up with TRBD1. The length of the CDR3 is 15 residues. CDR1 MNHNS and CDR2 SASEGT come from the germline V gene. V lost 6 bases, J lost 0 bases, and 4 bases stayed unmatched. The CDR3 here is CASRTGVSSGNTIYF. For the CDR3, the DNA is TGTGCCAGCAGGACAGGGGTGAGCTCTGGAAACACCATATATTTT.